This TCR beta chain is from a study of T cell responses to AZD1222 COVID-19 vaccine. Whole-study results and caveats: Only five or six AZD1222 recipients were seropositive at baseline. Once two AZD1222 doses were given, Spike-specific TCR breadth and depth went up.

A note on this clone: Its antigen is unknown.

Sequenced by immunoSEQ multiplex PCR; TCRdb stores in-frame clones only, minus some. The data show 150,000 to 200,000 clones, under 95% seen once. Per germline, CDR1 SEHNR and CDR2 FQNEAQ (reference sequence). The CDR3 is made up of 16 amino acids. V shed 5 bases, J shed 2 bases, and the junction held 4 bases outside the gene matches. The specimen was peripheral blood, collected 28 days after the second AZD1222 dose. This TCR was recovered from an adult who received the AZD1222 COVID-19 vaccine. The chain combines TRBV7-9 with TRBJ2-3; 13 bases align to TRBD2. CDR3 protein: CASSRGLAGDTDTQYF. The CDR3 DNA reads TGTGCCAGCAGCCGCGGACTAGCGGGGGACACAGATACGCAGTATTTT.